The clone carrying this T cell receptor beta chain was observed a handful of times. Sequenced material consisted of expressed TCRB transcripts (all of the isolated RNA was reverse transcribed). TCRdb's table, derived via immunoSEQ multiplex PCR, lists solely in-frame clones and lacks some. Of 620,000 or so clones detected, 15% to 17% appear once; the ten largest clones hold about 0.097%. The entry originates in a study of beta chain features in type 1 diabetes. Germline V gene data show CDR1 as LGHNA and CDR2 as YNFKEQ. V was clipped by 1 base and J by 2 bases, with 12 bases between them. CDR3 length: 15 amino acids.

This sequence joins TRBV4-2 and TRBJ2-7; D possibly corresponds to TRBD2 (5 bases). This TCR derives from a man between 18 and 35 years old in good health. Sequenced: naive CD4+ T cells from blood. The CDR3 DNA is TGTGCCAGCAGCCAAGTGGGGAGTAGTGCCTACGAGCAGTACTTC. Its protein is CASSQVGSSAYEQYF.